This TCR beta chain emerged from a study of blood T cell repertoires in COVID-19 (dated by TCRdb to 2019 to 2021). About the investigation overall: Collaborator samples came from the United States, Italy and Spain and covered acute and convalescent phases of COVID-19. The material from the prospective study consisted of cDNA or gDNA derived from T cells, B-cell-depleted T cells, or PBMCs. The dataset comprised deeply sampled blood TCRbeta repertoires from subjects exposed to, actively infected with, or recovered from COVID-19. The repertoires were released in a freely available public database meant as a resource for research on the immune response to SARS-CoV-2. Samples were obtained from the ongoing ImmuneRACE study (first 160 participants) and from approximately 1,200 subjects provided by 6 global collaborators. A de-identified subject ID, COVID-19 status, age in years and sex were almost always included in the sample metadata. Where available, HLA class I and class II types were obtained from metadata supplied by the sample provider rather than from assay-based typing.

Notes on this clone: Its antigen remains undetermined. Base qualities were left out, and no much larger clone turns up one base away.

TCRbeta CDR3 regions were amplified from genomic DNA by means of the immunoSEQ Assay, a bias-controlled multiplex PCR. Turning to the authors' computational methods: Nucleated cell counts per sample were estimated from amplification of reference gene primers within the assay. To quantify the absolute abundance of each unique TCRbeta CDR3 rearrangement, sequence reads were collapsed and filtered. For each sample, productive Simpson clonality was calculated as the square root of Simpson's diversity index across productive rearrangements. In its TCRdb copy, this immuneACCESS table keeps in-frame sequences only and misses some clones. Where compared with another copy, unresolved V genes explain less than half of these, and the others have no known cause. Clone size and the V and J calls come from that table; the DNA yielded D and trimming. The sample table contains roughly 85,000 clones; only one count was recorded for roughly 89% of them. The ten biggest clones cover 25% to 35% of the sample.

Study-level results and caveats: Clinical and demographic metadata were provided uncurated, with the amount varying by source and participant.

Including cysteine and phenylalanine, the CDR3 has 15 amino acids. Just CDR3 DNA is preserved here, 45 bases in frame from base 1. The germline V gene encodes CDR1 KGHSH and CDR2 LQKENI. At the junction V is shortened by 6 bases and J by 9 bases; bases outside the gene matches: 9. The collaborating institutions used their own protocols to collect whole blood in K2EDTA tubes. For TCRbeta analysis, collaborator samples were shipped as frozen whole blood, as isolated PBMCs, or as DNA extracted from either sample type. The TCR comes from a man in his fifties or sixties with active or convalescent COVID-19. The sequence links TRBV18 to TRBJ2-1, and 12 junction bases match TRBD2. The sequencing input was peripheral blood. The DNA is as follows: TGTGCCAGCTCCGCGACTAGCGGGAGTAGGGTTGAGCAGTTCTTC. It specifies CASSATSGSRVEQFF.